These 12 T cell receptor beta chains originate from one sample sequenced in a study of tumor-infiltrating lymphocytes in primary liver carcinoma. Germline DNA was also extracted, and blood RNA was taken from unsorted whole blood. Researchers generated TCR beta cDNA from around 0.55 ug of total RNA, relying on a constant-region primer. Slightly modified ARM-PCR served as the procedure for the TCR beta libraries. These libraries came from three rounds of nested multiplex PCR. The opening two PCR rounds, about 10 cycles each, paired TRBV1-TRBV30 forward primers with a C-beta reverse primer. From the multiplex PCR reads, TCRdb called clonotypes with MiXCR, one entry per CDR3 protein. The sample lists a few hundred thousand distinct CDR3 sequences, around three fifths seen once, with about a sixth in the top ten. The sequenced material came from peripheral blood. Every receptor here comes from a woman in her 30s with primary liver carcinoma and hepatitis B virus infection.

About this clonotype itself: Being one base from a much bigger clone, this may be a read error. The V call is TRBV6-5, the J call TRBJ2-1; D might be TRBD2 (6 bases). Trimming pared 8 bases from V and 12 bases from J, leaving 20 bases between. In germline, CDR1 is MNHEY, CDR2 SVGAGI. The length of the CDR3 is 13 residues. This CDR3 reads CASSPSGPGRQFF. The CDR3 region has the DNA TGTGCCAGCTCCCCGTCGGGCCCCGGGAGGCAGTTCTTC.

This clonotype was observed at least ten times. V is TRBV12-3 or TRBV12-4 and J is TRBJ2-1, with 8 positions matching TRBD2. The CDR3 loop spans 13 amino acids. The ends lost 5 bases at V and 6 bases at J; junction bases unmatched: 3. CDR3 protein: CASSPGTSNEQFF. The CDR3 coding sequence is TGTGCCAGCAGTCCCGGGACTAGCAATGAGCAGTTCTTC.

Of note for this clonotype: A read error is possible here, since a much larger clone lies one base away. The gene calls are TRBV29-1 and TRBJ2-7, with 8 bases that match TRBD1. J gave up 9 bases and V 5 bases, and 12 bases lay outside the gene matches. The CDR3 is 13 residues long. Germline V lookup: CDR1 SQVTM, CDR2 ANQGSEA. In nucleotides, the CDR3 is TGCAGCGTTAAGGGACAGGAGTCCGGTGGGCAGTACTTC. Its protein is CSVKGQESGGQYF.

This clonotype was seen more than once but under ten times. The chain has TRBV30 and TRBJ2-7; either TRBD1 or TRBD2 may fit D (5 bases each). Trimming took 4 bases from V and 1 from J, leaving 20 bases between them. The length of the CDR3 is 16 residues. The germline V gene has CDR1 GTSNPN and CDR2 SVGIG (reference sequence). The CDR3 region has the DNA TGTGCCTGGACTCCCAGCCGGGGCCTCCGTTCCTACGAGCAGTACTTC. This translates into CAWTPSRGLRSYEQYF.

This clonotype occurred a few times. The junction departs from the called germline gene at one end, perhaps through a read error. This chain links TRBV6-5 with TRBJ2-1, with unresolved D. The CDR3 spans 15 residues. In germline, CDR1 is MNHEY, CDR2 SVGAGI. The CDR3 sequence: CASSLTDASYNGQFF. The DNA for the CDR3 is TGTGCCAGCAGCTTGACGGACGCGTCCTACAATGGGCAGTTCTTC.

The chain couples TRBV29-1 to TRBJ2-1; D possibly matches TRBD1 or TRBD2 (6 bases each). In germline, CDR1 is SQVTM, CDR2 ANQGSEA. CDR3 length equals 14 residues. V was trimmed by 3 bases and J by 13 bases, leaving 22 bases between them. The CDR3 coding sequence is TGCAGCGTTGATGCGCGGGGCTGGGACAATAAACAGTTCTTC. It specifies CSVDARGWDNKQFF.

CDR3 residues: CASRTKATGTSIDTQYF. The DNA for the CDR3 is TGCGCCAGCAGAACCAAAGCTACGGGAACATCCATCGATACGCAGTATTTT. V gene TRBV5-1 combines with J gene TRBJ2-3, with TRBD2 as a possible D gene (5 bases). Germline lookup yields CDR1 SGHRS and CDR2 YFSETQ. This CDR3 comprises 17 residues. V dropped 5 bases and J dropped 6 bases, with 25 bases sitting between them.

About this clonotype: With a much larger clone just one base away, this may be a read error. The gene calls are TRBV29-1 and TRBJ2-7; 7 nucleotides agree with TRBD1. Germline CDR1 reads SQVTM; CDR2 reads ANQGSEA. The junction had 4 bases not matched to a gene; V was cut back by 5 bases and J by 0 bases. CDR3 size: 13 residues. The CDR3 DNA follows: TGCAGCGTTTCGGGACAGTACTCCTACGAGCAGTACTTC. Translated, it gives CSVSGQYSYEQYF.

Regarding this clonotype: At one of its ends the junction is not consistent with the germline gene, which may arise from a read error. J is TRBJ2-2 and V is TRBV7-9; D perhaps matches TRBD2 (5 bases). There are 11 residues in the CDR3. The V gene's germline CDR1 is SEHNR and CDR2 FQNEAQ (reference sequence). The CDR3 here is CASRKTGELSF. In DNA, the CDR3 is TGTGCCAGCAGAAAGACCGGGGAGCTGTCTTTT.

CDR3 region: CASKGPGGGQYF. CDR3 in DNA: TGTGCCAGCAAGGGCCCGGGGGGCGGGCAGTACTTC. The rearrangement uses TRBV28 and TRBJ2-7; weak D call: TRBD2 (7 bases). CDR3 length: 12 amino acids. CDR1 and CDR2 (germline): MDHEN, SYDVKM. V shed 7 bases and J shed 9 bases, with 16 bases lying between them.

There are a few counts of this clonotype. At one end the junction does not follow the germline gene, possibly because of a read error. The rearrangement uses TRBV10-1 and TRBJ2-3, with 9 positions matching TRBD2. Germline loops: CDR1 WNHNN, CDR2 SYGVQD (reference sequence). The CDR3 contains 14 residues. In DNA form, the CDR3 reads TGTGCCAGCAGTGACGGCGGGAGGGCAGATACGCAGTATTTT. Amino acid sequence: CASSDGGRADTQYF.

This clonotype was observed a handful of times. This may be a read error, as it is one base from a much larger clone. The genes are TRBV29-1 and TRBJ2-1; 8 bases are shared with TRBD2. Germline V CDR1 and CDR2: SQVTM, ANQGSEA. The CDR3 consists of 12 residues. The CDR3 DNA reads as TGCAGCGTAGCGGGAGCCTACAATGAGCAGTCCTTC. Amino acid sequence: CSVAGAYNEQSF.